This TCR beta chain appears in the sequencing data of a study of blood T cell repertoires in COVID-19. Overall study context: Both acute and convalescent COVID-19 samples were obtained from the United States, Italy and Spain. The analysed material was cDNA or gDNA that came from T cells, B-cell-depleted T cells, or PBMCs.

V lost 4 bases and J lost 3; bases outside the gene matches: 4. Germline assignment: CDR1 SEHNR and CDR2 FQNEAQ (reference sequence). The CDR3 spans 15 residues. In the authors' workflow: Scientists estimated how many nucleated cells there were by amplifying reference gene primers. The protocol was immunoSEQ multiplex PCR, while the TCRdb copy is restricted to in-frame clones and leaves out a portion. V and J calls and clone size are as listed in that table; D and trimming were resolved from the DNA. Of over 300,000 clones in the sample, about 86% are singletons; the top ten hold roughly 1.3%. The chain is built from TRBV7-9 and TRBJ1-2; 11 nucleotides agree with TRBD1. This clonotype was obtained from a woman aged 50 to 65 with acute or convalescent COVID-19. The sequencing sample was made of peripheral blood. The CDR3 sequence: CASSSGQGEDYGYTF. The CDR3 coding sequence is TGTGCCAGCAGCTCGGGACAGGGGGAGGACTATGGCTACACCTTC.